One and the same sample provided the 2 T cell receptor beta chains below, sequenced in a study of graft-versus-host responses after intestinal transplantation. The assay was immunoSEQ multiplex PCR, and TCRdb's table has in-frame clones only and misses some. The data hold about 21,000 clones, with 50% to 60% observed a single time. Specimen: alloreactive CD4+ T cells from a mixed lymphocyte reaction culture, collected before intestinal transplant. Subset meaning: CFSE-low proliferating T cells sorted from roughly six-day pre-transplant mixed lymphocyte reaction (GvH or HvG direction). These receptors were obtained from a human patient who received an intestinal transplant.

In this sample, this clone turned up a few times. The V and J genes are TRBV5-6 and TRBJ1-2, with a tentative D call TRBD1 (5 bases). Germline V lookup: CDR1 SGHDT, CDR2 YYEEEE. V lost 4 bases and J 5 bases, leaving 12 bases between the germline ends. CDR3 length: 13 amino acids. The CDR3 loop is CASSRPTGYGYTF. The CDR3 coding sequence is TGTGCCAGCAGCCGACCAACAGGATATGGCTACACCTTC.

The rearrangement uses TRBV6-1 and TRBJ1-1; a possible D gene is TRBD1 (6 bases). Germline CDR1 MNHNS, CDR2 SASEGT. The CDR3 sequence is 14 residues long. The V gene lost 7 bases and the J gene lost 3 bases, with 15 bases spanning the gap. The CDR3 loop reads CASTFSGADTEAFF. CDR3 DNA: TGTGCCAGCACTTTTTCAGGGGCCGACACTGAAGCTTTCTTT.